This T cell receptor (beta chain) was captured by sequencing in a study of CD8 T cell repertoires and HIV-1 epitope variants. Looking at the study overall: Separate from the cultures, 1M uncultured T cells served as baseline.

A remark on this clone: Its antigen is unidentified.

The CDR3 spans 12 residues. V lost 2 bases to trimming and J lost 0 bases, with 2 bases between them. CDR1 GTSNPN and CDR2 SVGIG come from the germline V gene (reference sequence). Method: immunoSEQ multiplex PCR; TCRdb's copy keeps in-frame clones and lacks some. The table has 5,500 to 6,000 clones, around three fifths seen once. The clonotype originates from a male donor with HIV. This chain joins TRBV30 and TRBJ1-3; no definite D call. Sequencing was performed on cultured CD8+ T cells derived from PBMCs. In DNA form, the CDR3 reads TGTGCCTGGAGTCCCTCTGGAAACACCATATATTTT. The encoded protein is CAWSPSGNTIYF.